The 10 T cell receptor beta chains listed next were all sequenced from one sample in a study of control samples from healthy donors and cancer patients (dated by TCRdb to about 2020). Receptor amplification or capture employed the immunoSEQ multiplex PCR assay. TCRdb stores this immuneACCESS table with in-frame sequences only. Part of the clones is absent; in the studies checked, under half of the shortfall reflects unresolved V genes, and no reason is known for the rest. Here the sample has 150,000 to 200,000 clones; 85% to 95% occur a single time. Of the sample, 1.3% to 1.5% falls within the top ten clones. The sample taken for sequencing was blood. These receptors originate from a woman between 18 and 30 years old in good health.

J is TRBJ1-5 and V is TRBV24-1; 7 bases are a match to TRBD1. The CDR3 runs to 15 residues. The V gene's germline CDR1 is KGHDR and CDR2 SFDVKD. The CDR3 region is CATQAPRQGNQPQHF. The CDR3 nucleotides read TGTGCGACGCAGGCCCCCCGACAGGGAAATCAGCCCCAGCATTTT.

This rearrangement joins TRBV11-3 to TRBJ2-5; D may match TRBD1 or TRBD2 (5 bases each). Germline V CDR1 and CDR2: SGHNT, YENEEA. CDR3 length equals 16 residues. Trimming stripped 2 bases from V and 4 bases from J, with 17 bases between. The CDR3 here is CASSLSSGQGTETQYF. In nucleotides, the CDR3 is TGTGCCAGCAGCTTAAGTTCGGGGCAGGGAACAGAGACCCAGTACTTC.

The chain has TRBV5-4 and TRBJ1-2; the D is unclear. The CDR3 covers 12 residues. Trimming pared 4 bases from V and 7 bases from J, leaving 11 bases between. Germline CDR1 reads SGHNT; CDR2 reads YYREEE (reference sequence). In nucleotides, the CDR3 is TGTGCCAGCAGCCCTCCGGGAGGTGGCTACACCTTC. Translation gives CASSPPGGGYTF.

V usage is TRBV10-3 and J usage is TRBJ2-7; 13 bases align to TRBD2. CDR3 length: 15 amino acids. The trim removed 6 bases at V and 4 bases at J, leaving 6 bases unmatched. Per the germline V gene, CDR1 is ENHRY and CDR2 is SYGVKD. For the CDR3, the DNA is TGTGCCATCAGCGGACTAGCGGGGGTTATATACGAGCAGTACTTC. This encodes CAISGLAGVIYEQYF.

The chain couples TRBV18 to TRBJ2-1; no clear D. Between the trimmed V and J ends, which lost 2 bases and 8 bases, there was a span of 10 bases. The CDR3 has 13 amino acids. CDR1 is KGHSH and CDR2 is LQKENI in the germline V gene. The CDR3: CASSPFNRDEQFF. DNA of the CDR3: TGTGCCAGCTCACCATTTAATCGGGATGAGCAGTTCTTC. Variable domain in full (rest from reference TRBV18 and TRBJ2-1): NAGVMQNPRHLVRRRGQEARLRCSPMKGHSHVYWYRQLPEEGLKFMVYLQKENIIDESGMPKERFSAEFPKEGPSILRIQQVVRGDSAAYFCASSPFNRDEQFFGPGTRLTVL.

V gene TRBV19 combines with J gene TRBJ1-2; D may be TRBD1 (5 bases). Looked up from germline, CDR1 is LNHDA and CDR2 is SQIVND (reference sequence). V lost 2 bases to trimming and J lost 4 bases, with 11 bases between them. The length of the CDR3 is 14 residues. As DNA, the CDR3 is TGTGCCAGTAGTATATTGGGGGATTCCTATGGCTACACCTTC. Residues: CASSILGDSYGYTF.

This chain connects TRBV24-1 to TRBJ1-1; a possible D gene is TRBD1 (6 bases). V was pared by 9 bases and J by 1 base, with 14 bases between. Germline CDR1 reads KGHDR; CDR2 reads SFDVKD. This CDR3 has 14 amino acids. The CDR3 nucleotides are TGTGCCACCTCGGGGGGCCTAGGGAACACTGAAGCTTTCTTT. This translates into CATSGGLGNTEAFF.

The chain links TRBV7-9 to TRBJ2-3; 10 nucleotides match TRBD1. Trimming at V came to 5 bases and at J to 1 base, leaving 3 bases not matched to a gene. There are 15 residues in the CDR3. In germline, CDR1 is SEHNR, CDR2 FQNEAQ (reference sequence). CDR3 nucleotide sequence: TGTGCCAGCAGCCGTGGGACAGGGGGCACAGATACGCAGTATTTT. Translated, it gives CASSRGTGGTDTQYF.

The chain is built from TRBV10-3 and TRBJ2-2; TRBD2 matches 7 bases. With 4 bases clipped from V and 1 base from J, the junction kept 3 bases outside the gene matches. CDR3 length equals 15 residues. Germline CDR1 reads ENHRY; CDR2 reads SYGVKD. The CDR3 loop is CAISGGTMNTGELFF. Written as DNA, the CDR3 is TGTGCCATCAGTGGTGGGACTATGAACACCGGGGAGCTGTTTTTT.

The chain links TRBV6-6 to TRBJ1-3, with a tentative D call TRBD1 (6 bases). V lost 7 bases and J 3 bases, leaving 16 bases between the germline ends. There are 15 residues in the CDR3. Germline assignment: CDR1 MNHNY and CDR2 SVGAGI (reference sequence). In DNA form, the CDR3 reads TGTGCCAGCAAACCCGGGGGCGTTGATGGAAACACCATATATTTT. Protein: CASKPGGVDGNTIYF.